This is a list of T cell receptor beta chains from one sample in a study of T cell responses to AZD1222 COVID-19 vaccine. Sequencing used immunoSEQ multiplex PCR; TCRdb keeps in-frame clones, though not all of them. The sample consists of about 170,000 clones, 90% of them appearing once. Sequences were derived from peripheral blood, sampled on day 0 of AZD1222 vaccination. The source is an adult in good health. The CDR3 runs from the conserved cysteine through the conserved F or W. D genes are given only for firm matches. Clone size appears in some rows only: once, few, many, or a class for an expanded clone.

TRBV15	-	TRBD2	TRBJ2-2	TGTGCCACCTTACCCGGACTAGCGGGGGTCGTAAACACCGGGGAGCTGTTTTTT	CATLPGLAGVVNTGELFF
TRBV18	-	-	TRBJ2-5	TGTGCCAGCTCGCCGCAGGGGATGGGGACCCAGTACTTC	CASSPQGMGTQYF
TRBV7-8	-	-	TRBJ1-3	TGTGCCAGCAGCTTAGGTGGGGGTGGCTCTGGAAACACCATATATTTT	CASSLGGGGSGNTIYF
TRBV4-2	once	TRBD1	TRBJ2-7	TGTGCCAGCAGCCAGACAGGGAGCTCCTACGAGCAGTACTTC	CASSQTGSSYEQYF
TRBV6-5	-	-	TRBJ1-2	TGTGCCAGCAGTTACAAGGGCGGCTATGGCTACACCTTC	CASSYKGGYGYTF
TRBV27	-	-	TRBJ1-5	TGTGCCAGCAGGCAGGACGGTTATAGCAATCAGCCCCAGCATTTT	CASRQDGYSNQPQHF
TRBV18	-	TRBD1	TRBJ1-6	TGTGCCAGCTCACCAGGGAGGACAGGGGGCCCAAATTCACCCCTCCACTTT	CASSPGRTGGPNSPLHF
TRBV7-7	-	-	TRBJ2-2	TGTGCTAGCAGCCCCACGGGACCCACGAACACCGGGGAGCTGTTTTTT	CASSPTGPTNTGELFF
TRBV29-1	-	-	TRBJ2-7	TGCAGCGTTCAAGGTCTCTACGAGCAGTACTTC	CSVQGLYEQYF
TRBV5-1	-	-	TRBJ2-1	TGCGCCAGCAGCTTGGACACGAGAGGCTACAATGAGCAGTTCTTC	CASSLDTRGYNEQFF
TRBV6-2/TRBV6-3	-	TRBD2	TRBJ2-1	TGTGCCAGCAGTTACTCGATACTTGTGAGCGGGGGTCCGCACTACAATGAGCAGTTCTTC	CASSYSILVSGGPHYNEQFF
TRBV4-2	-	-	TRBJ1-3	TGTGCCAGCAGCCGGAGTGTGGCCTCAGGAAACACCATATATTTT	CASSRSVASGNTIYF
TRBV7-2	-	TRBD2	TRBJ2-7	TGTGCCAGCAGCTTAGTGTCCCCGAGCGGGGGGGCCTACGAGCAGTACTTC	CASSLVSPSGGAYEQYF
TRBV4-3	-	-	TRBJ2-7	TGCGCCAGCAGCCAAGACTATGGGTTGCAGGGAGCCTACGAGCAGTACTTC	CASSQDYGLQGAYEQYF
TRBV7-2	-	-	TRBJ2-1	TGTGCCAGCAGCCACTCGGACTCCTCGGCTCATGAGCAGTTCTTC	CASSHSDSSAHEQFF
TRBV12-5	-	-	TRBJ2-2	TGTGCTAGTGGTTTGGGGGCCGGGGAGCTGTTTTTT	CASGLGAGELFF
TRBV5-1	-	TRBD1	TRBJ2-4	TGCGCCAGCAGCTCGCGACAGGGCTTAGCCAAAAACATTCAGTACTTC	CASSSRQGLAKNIQYF
TRBV5-6	once	-	TRBJ2-7	TGTGCCAGCAGAGACCGGGACAACTCCTACGAGCAGTACTTC	CASRDRDNSYEQYF
TRBV4-1	-	-	TRBJ2-7	TGCGCCAGCAGCCAGGGGGACGAGTACGAGCAGTACTTC	CASSQGDEYEQYF
TRBV5-1	-	-	TRBJ1-3	TGCGCCAGCAGCCGGGGGGTGAGCTCTGGAAACACCATATATTTT	CASSRGVSSGNTIYF
TRBV9	-	-	TRBJ1-1	TGTGCCAGCAGCCCCCTCCGTTTGGGGGACACTGAAGCTTTCTTT	CASSPLRLGDTEAFF
TRBV7-2	-	TRBD1	TRBJ2-5	TGTGCCAGCAGCTTAGTCGCAGGGGGCGCGGAGACCCAGTACTTC	CASSLVAGGAETQYF
TRBV30	-	-	TRBJ1-1	TGTGCCTGGAGTGTTGGAACAGGTGGAATGGCTGAAGCTTTCTTT	CAWSVGTGGMAEAFF
TRBV4-3	once	-	TRBJ1-2	TGCGCCAGCAGCTCCGGGACGCCAATTGATGGCTACACCTTC	CASSSGTPIDGYTF
TRBV7-9	-	TRBD1	TRBJ2-1	TGTGCCAGCAGCTTAGCGCTTGTAGGACAGGGGGCAGAGAATGAGCAGTTCTTC	CASSLALVGQGAENEQFF
TRBV9	-	-	TRBJ1-2	TGTGCCAGCAGCGTAGGTCCTTCAGGGACCATTAACTATGGCTACACCTTC	CASSVGPSGTINYGYTF
TRBV9	-	-	TRBJ2-7	TGTGCCAGCAGCGTAGGGGGACCCCTCTCCTACGAGCAGTACTTC	CASSVGGPLSYEQYF
TRBV3-1/TRBV3-2	-	-	TRBJ1-6	TGTGCCAGCAGCCAAGAAGGGGTTTCACCCCTCCACTTT	CASSQEGVSPLHF
TRBV2	-	TRBD1	TRBJ1-6	TGTGCCAGCAGTGGGACAGGGGGATCAGTGGGGTCACCCCTCCACTTT	CASSGTGGSVGSPLHF
TRBV9	-	-	TRBJ1-6	TGTGCCAGCACCCCGACAGGATCCTATAATTCACCCCTCCACTTT	CASTPTGSYNSPLHF
TRBV5-1	few	-	TRBJ1-3	TGCGCCAGCAGCTACGGGACCGGAGGAAACACCATATATTTT	CASSYGTGGNTIYF
TRBV27	-	TRBD1	TRBJ2-1	TGTGCCGCCAGGGACAGAATCTACAATGAGCAGTTCTTC	CAARDRIYNEQFF
TRBV18	-	-	TRBJ2-1	TGTGCCAGCTCACGCCAATCGGGAGACAATGAGCAGTTCTTC	CASSRQSGDNEQFF
TRBV19	-	TRBD1	TRBJ1-2	TGTGCCAGTAGTAACCTCCGACAGGGGGGTAACTATGGCTACACCTTC	CASSNLRQGGNYGYTF
TRBV6-5	-	-	TRBJ2-3	TGTGCCTCAGGTTCGGGGGCCACAGATACGCAGTATTTT	CASGSGATDTQYF
TRBV5-1	-	-	TRBJ2-3	TGCGCCAGCAGCTTGGACGGGGGCCGGGATACGCAGTATTTT	CASSLDGGRDTQYF
TRBV11-3	-	TRBD1	TRBJ2-2	TGTGCCAGCAGCGGTGGGACAGGGGGCGCAAATACCGGGGAGCTGTTTTTT	CASSGGTGGANTGELFF
TRBV18	-	-	TRBJ1-3	TGTGCCAGCTCACCAAACGGGCCGTCTGGAAACACCATATATTTT	CASSPNGPSGNTIYF
TRBV4-2	-	TRBD2	TRBJ2-1	TGTGCCAGCAGCCAAGGGTTGGGACTAGCGCGACACAATGAGCAGTTCTTC	CASSQGLGLARHNEQFF
TRBV10-3	-	TRBD2	TRBJ2-1	TGTGCCATCAGTGGGCGAGCGGGGGATTACAATGAGCAGTTCTTC	CAISGRAGDYNEQFF
TRBV29-1	-	-	TRBJ1-3	TGCAGCGTTGAGTATAATTCTGGAAACACCATATATTTT	CSVEYNSGNTIYF